What follows are 21 T cell receptor beta chains derived from one specimen sequenced in a study of T cells after yellow fever vaccination. TCRdb passed the 5' RACE reads through MiXCR, listing each CDR3 protein once. There are some 260,000 distinct CDR3 sequences in the sample; roughly 5% occur only once, and 2.5% to 4% lies in the top ten. Here the sequenced sample was CD4+ T cells sorted from PBMCs, taken on the day of the yellow fever booster vaccination. These TCRs come from a man between 18 and 29 years old who received the YFV17D yellow fever vaccine.

This clonotype was detected ten times or more. The V and J genes are TRBV5-4 and TRBJ2-1; 8 positions agree with TRBD2. The CDR3 contains 16 residues. Trimming at V came to 0 bases and at J to 4 bases, leaving 6 bases not matched to a gene. CDR1 is SGHNT and CDR2 is YYREEE in the germline V gene (reference sequence). CDR3 loop: CASSLGGGGPYNEQFF. DNA of the CDR3: TGTGCCAGCAGCTTGGGAGGCGGGGGGCCTTACAATGAGCAGTTCTTC.

This clonotype showed up just a few times. The V and J genes are TRBV5-1 and TRBJ2-3; D is uncertain. Looked up from germline, CDR1 is SGHRS and CDR2 is YFSETQ. Between the trimmed V and J ends, which lost 2 bases and 4 bases, there was a span of 20 bases. CDR3 length equals 17 residues. The CDR3 nucleotides are TGCGCCAGCAGCTTTTCCCCCGGAATACAGAGTGCAGATACGCAGTATTTT. Protein: CASSFSPGIQSADTQYF.

This clonotype was seen many times. The rearrangement uses TRBV7-9 and TRBJ2-5, with TRBD2 as a possible D gene (6 bases). The CDR3 totals 15 residues. From germline, CDR1 is SEHNR and CDR2 FQNEAQ (reference sequence). Trimming cost V 4 bases and J 3 bases, with 15 bases left between them. DNA for the CDR3: TGTGCCAGCAGCTGGGGCGGGGCAGAAGAAGAGACCCAGTACTTC. Translated: CASSWGGAEEETQYF.

V and J are TRBV5-1 and TRBJ1-1, with unresolved D. V shed 4 bases and J shed 5 bases, with 18 bases lying between them. CDR3 size: 15 residues. The germline V gene has CDR1 SGHRS and CDR2 YFSETQ. The CDR3 loop reads CASSGGTRPGTEAFF. The CDR3 nucleotides are TGCGCCAGCAGCGGAGGAACCCGGCCGGGGACTGAAGCTTTCTTT.

There are a few counts of this clonotype. The rearrangement links TRBV7-9 to TRBJ1-1, with a tentative D call TRBD1 (5 bases). V lost 4 bases to trimming and J lost 6 bases, with 15 bases between them. The CDR3 spans 14 residues. Per the germline V gene, CDR1 is SEHNR and CDR2 is FQNEAQ (reference sequence). As DNA, the CDR3 is TGTGCCAGCAGCTGGGGCGGGGACTCCGCTGAAGCTTTCTTT. The encoded protein is CASSWGGDSAEAFF.

The V and J genes are TRBV18 and TRBJ2-1, with D hard to call. The germline V and J ends were trimmed by 1 base and 7 bases, with 11 bases remaining between them. The CDR3 extends over 14 amino acids. The germline V gene has CDR1 KGHSH and CDR2 LQKENI. CDR3 region: CASSPQGLGNEQFF. CDR3 nucleotides: TGTGCCAGCTCACCACAGGGCCTGGGGAATGAGCAGTTCTTC.

This chain links TRBV15 with TRBJ2-2; TRBD1 agrees at 9 bases. The CDR3 is 14 amino acids. Trimming removed 4 bases from V and 6 bases from J; junction bases left unmatched: 3. Germline V CDR1 and CDR2: LNHNV, YYDKDF (reference sequence). CDR3 nucleotides: TGTGCCACCAGCAAGGACAGGGGTTCCGGGGAGCTGTTTTTT. It encodes CATSKDRGSGELFF. Using reference TRBV15 and TRBJ2-2 for the parts outside the CDR3, the full variable domain is DAMVIQNPRYQVTQFGKPVTLSCSQTLNHNVMYWYQQKSSQAPKLLFHYYDKDFNNEADTPDNFQSRRPNTSFCFLDIRSPGLGDTAMYLCATSKDRGSGELFFGEGSRLTVL.

Details on this clonotype: At one end the junction does not follow the germline gene, possibly because of a read error. This chain joins TRBV28 and TRBJ1-1; the match to TRBD1 covers 8 bases. This CDR3 spans 11 amino acids. Per the germline V gene, CDR1 is MDHEN and CDR2 is SYDVKM. The CDR3 DNA reads as TGTGCCAGCAGTTTAAGGACAGGGCCGACCTTT. This gives the protein CASSLRTGPTF.

The chain employs TRBV4-1 and TRBJ2-5; 11 bases match TRBD2. V lost 0 bases, J lost 2 bases, and 8 bases stayed unmatched. Germline CDR1 is MGHRA and CDR2 is YSYEKL. The CDR3 covers 18 residues. This CDR3 reads CASSQERLAGGPQETQYF. The CDR3 bases are TGCGCCAGCAGCCAAGAAAGGCTAGCGGGGGGCCCTCAAGAGACCCAGTACTTC.

The V gene is TRBV7-3, the J gene TRBJ2-6, with D tentatively TRBD1 (5 bases). Germline V gene data show CDR1 as SGHTA and CDR2 as FQGTGA. This CDR3 has 16 amino acids. V gave up 5 bases and J gave up 0 bases, with 11 bases separating them. The CDR3: CASSPTGNSGANVLTF. CDR3 in DNA: TGTGCCAGCAGCCCCACAGGAAACTCTGGGGCCAACGTCCTGACTTTC.

A remark on this clonotype: One end of the junction does not line up with germline, which may come from a read error. The chain employs TRBV7-7 and TRBJ2-3, with TRBD1 identical over 10 bases. The CDR3 is made up of 15 amino acids. In germline, CDR1 is SSHAT, CDR2 FNYEAQ (reference sequence). CDR3 sequence: CASSFRQGAPDTQYF. The CDR3 DNA sequence: TGTGCTAGCAGCTTCAGACAGGGGGCTCCAGATACGCAGTATTTT. Full variable domain (outside the CDR3, taken from reference TRBV7-7 and TRBJ2-3): GAGVSQSPRYKVTKRGQDVTLRCDPISSHATLYWYQQALGQGPEFLTYFNYEAQPDKSGLPSDRFSAERPEGSISTLTIQRTEQRDSAMYRCASSFRQGAPDTQYFGPGTRLTVL.

V usage is TRBV10-3 and J usage is TRBJ2-7; D remains unclear. Germline CDR1 reads ENHRY; CDR2 reads SYGVKD. V gave up 4 bases and J gave up 3 bases, with 10 bases separating them. The CDR3 spans 13 residues. CDR3 protein: CAISGGRDYEQYV. The CDR3 coding sequence is TGTGCCATCAGTGGTGGCAGAGACTACGAGCAGTACGTC.

This clonotype turned up a few times. V gene TRBV7-9 combines with J gene TRBJ2-5, with 10 bases matching TRBD1. Unmatched junction bases numbered 10, after V lost 8 bases and J lost 1 base. This CDR3 is built from 16 residues. The germline gives CDR1 SEHNR, CDR2 FQNEAQ (reference sequence). CDR3 protein: CASGGPDRGPQETQYF. The CDR3 DNA reads as TGTGCCAGCGGAGGTCCCGACAGGGGGCCCCAAGAGACCCAGTACTTC. The entire variable domain, with the rest obtained from reference TRBV7-9 and TRBJ2-5, is as follows: DTGVSQNPRHKITKRGQNVTFRCDPISEHNRLYWYRQTLGQGPEFLTYFQNEAQLEKSRLLSDRFSAERPKGSFSTLEIQRTEQGDSAMYLCASGGPDRGPQETQYFGPGTRLLVL.

This clonotype was counted ten times or more. The V call is TRBV5-1, the J call TRBJ2-5; weak D call: TRBD1 (6 bases). The ends were cut back, 5 bases at V and 2 bases at J, with 19 bases in the middle. This CDR3 is built from 16 residues. The germline gives CDR1 SGHRS, CDR2 YFSETQ. CDR3 sequence (DNA): TGCGCCAGCAGATTTCAGCCGGGACACCCTCAAGAGACCCAGTACTTC. It yields the protein CASRFQPGHPQETQYF. Combining the CDR3 with reference TRBV5-1 and TRBJ2-5 gives the whole variable domain KAGVTQTPRYLIKTRGQQVTLSCSPISGHRSVSWYQQTPGQGLQFLFEYFSETQRNKGNFPGRFSGRQFSNSRSEMNVSTLELGDSALYLCASRFQPGHPQETQYFGPGTRLLVL.

This chain uses TRBV6-5 with TRBJ1-2; D not certain. Trimming took off 0 bases at V and 8 bases at J, with 19 bases between the two ends. The germline gives CDR1 MNHEY, CDR2 SVGAGI. The CDR3 has 16 amino acids. CDR3: CASSYSTPGSVGGYTF. Here the CDR3 DNA reads TGTGCCAGCAGTTACTCGACTCCGGGTTCCGTCGGAGGCTACACCTTC.

Many counts were recorded for this clonotype. The chain carries TRBV5-1 and TRBJ2-5; D call uncertain. In germline, CDR1 is SGHRS, CDR2 YFSETQ. V was trimmed by 4 bases and J by 0 bases, leaving 1 base between them. The CDR3 has 11 amino acids. CDR3 coding DNA: TGCGCCAGCAGCAACCAAGAGACCCAGTACTTC. Protein: CASSNQETQYF.

This clonotype came up a few times. This rearrangement joins TRBV28 to TRBJ1-3; maybe TRBD1 (5 bases). The CDR3 extends over 14 amino acids. The V end was cut by 8 bases, the J end by 2 bases, with 13 bases between. Germline V lookup: CDR1 MDHEN, CDR2 SYDVKM. CDR3 loop: CASSGFVAGNTIYF. The CDR3 nucleotides read TGTGCCAGCTCAGGGTTCGTGGCTGGAAACACCATATATTTT.

This clonotype was picked up a small number of times. The chain combines TRBV2 with TRBJ2-7, with D perhaps matching TRBD1 or TRBD2 (5 bases each). The CDR3 runs to 15 residues. Trimming left V 3 bases short and J 7 bases short, with 19 bases between. Germline CDR1 is SNHLY and CDR2 is FYNNEI. The CDR3 DNA follows: TGTGCCAGCAGTGACTCCCGGGACGGCTTTGAAGAGCAGTACTTC. This codes for CASSDSRDGFEEQYF.

There are a few counts of this clonotype. The chain links TRBV7-2 to TRBJ2-3; 8 bases fit TRBD2. Germline V lookup: CDR1 SGHTA, CDR2 FQGNSA. The CDR3 runs 16 residues. V lost 5 bases and J lost 2; bases outside the gene matches: 9. As DNA, the CDR3 is TGTGCCAGCAGCCGGCGGGCGGGGGGACCCACAGATACGCAGTATTTT. It is translated as CASSRRAGGPTDTQYF. The complete variable domain, with remaining parts taken from reference TRBV7-2 and TRBJ2-3, reads GAGVSQSPSNKVTEKGKDVELRCDPISGHTALYWYRQSLGQGLEFLIYFQGNSAPDKSGLPSDRFSAERTGGSVSTLTIQRTQQEDSAVYLCASSRRAGGPTDTQYFGPGTRLTVL.

This clonotype has ten or more counts. The chain has TRBV29-1 and TRBJ2-3; D unresolved. CDR1 is SQVTM and CDR2 is ANQGSEA in the germline V gene. V was shortened by 2 bases and J by 6 bases, with 3 bases between the two germline ends. The CDR3 totals 10 residues. CDR3 DNA sequence: TGCAGCGTTGAAACGGATACGCAGTATTTT. It codes for CSVETDTQYF.

This clonotype showed up many times. The V gene is TRBV15, the J gene TRBJ2-2, with D hard to call. V was pared by 1 base and J by 2 bases, with 5 bases between. This CDR3 has 14 residues. From germline, CDR1 is LNHNV and CDR2 YYDKDF (reference sequence). CDR3 coding DNA: TGTGCCACCAGCAGAGGAGTCAACACCGGGGAGCTGTTTTTT. Translation: CATSRGVNTGELFF.